The clone carrying this TCR beta chain was detected only a few times. This sample was taken from a study of graft-versus-host responses after intestinal transplantation. The data were produced by immunoSEQ multiplex PCR, yet TCRdb's version contains in-frame clones alone and is incomplete. The sample lists roughly 15,000 clones, roughly two fifths occurring once. Germline V lookup: CDR1 ENHRY, CDR2 SYGVKD. This CDR3 has 13 residues. With 11 bases removed from V and 7 bases from J, the gap between germline ends came to 18 bases. Labeling with CFSE marked some 200,000 responder cells, which were plated with some 200,000 irradiated, violet-dye-labeled stimulator cells. The responders that had proliferated, CFSE-low CD3+CD4+ and CD3+CD8+ cells, were sorted after the reaction.

The sequence was collected from a human patient who received an intestinal transplant. J is TRBJ1-5 and V is TRBV10-3; D perhaps matches TRBD1 (6 bases). The sample was alloreactive CD8+ T cells from a mixed lymphocyte reaction culture, taken before intestinal transplant. The sample's subset: CFSE-low proliferating T cells sorted from approximately 6-day pre-transplant mixed lymphocyte reaction (GvH or HvG direction). The CDR3 region has the DNA TGTGCCGCGGCCCTGGGACACGGGCAGCCCCAGCATTTT. Residues: CAAALGHGQPQHF.